The entry below gives a single T cell receptor (beta chain) sequence along with its context. Its antigen is not known. One end of the junction is discordant with germline, which a read error may explain. The data originate from a study of OX40 agonist ivuxolimab in advanced cancers. Study as a whole: Prior anti-PD-1, anti-PD-L1 or anti-CTLA-4 therapy did not bar entry, and around 39% had some. Notes on the study in general: On average, CD8+ T cells had more expanded clones than CD4+.

Germline lookup yields CDR1 SGDLS and CDR2 YYNGEE. The CDR3 consists of 15 residues. The method was immunoSEQ multiplex PCR; TCRdb's version includes in-frame clones alone and lacks a portion of them. The table lists around 80,000 clones, 92% of them singletons, with roughly 8.6% in the top ten. The chain carries TRBV9 and TRBJ1-1; TRBD1 matches at 7 bases. The material was CD4+ or CD8+ T cells sorted from blood, obtained in a trial of the OX40 agonist ivuxolimab. This TCR came from an adult with an advanced solid tumor such as melanoma, head and neck, liver or kidney cancer. CDR3 protein: CVSSPSGGGGTEAFF. CDR3 DNA: TGTGTCAGCAGCCCCTCGGGAGGGGGCGGCACTGAAGCTTTCTTT. Filled out from reference TRBV9 and TRBJ1-1, the complete variable domain reads DSGVTQTPKHLITATGQRVTLRCSPRSGDLSVYWYQQSLDQGLQFLIQYYNGEERAKGNILERFSAQQFPDLHSELNLSSLELGDSALYFCVSSPSGGGGTEAFFGQGTRLTVV.